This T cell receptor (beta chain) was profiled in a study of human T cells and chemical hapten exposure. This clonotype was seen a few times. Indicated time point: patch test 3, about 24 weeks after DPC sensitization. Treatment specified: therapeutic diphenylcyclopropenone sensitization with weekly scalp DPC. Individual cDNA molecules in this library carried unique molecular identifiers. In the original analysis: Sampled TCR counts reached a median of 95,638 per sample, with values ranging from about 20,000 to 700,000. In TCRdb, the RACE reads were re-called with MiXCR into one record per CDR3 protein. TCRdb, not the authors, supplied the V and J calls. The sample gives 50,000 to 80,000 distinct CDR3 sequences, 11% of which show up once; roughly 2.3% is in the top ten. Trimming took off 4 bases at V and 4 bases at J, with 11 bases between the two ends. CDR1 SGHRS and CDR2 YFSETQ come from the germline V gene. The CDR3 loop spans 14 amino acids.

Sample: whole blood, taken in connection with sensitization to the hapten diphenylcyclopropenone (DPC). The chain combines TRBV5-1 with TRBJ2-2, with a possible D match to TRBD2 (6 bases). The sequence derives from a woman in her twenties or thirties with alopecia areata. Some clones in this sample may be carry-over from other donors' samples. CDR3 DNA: TGCGCCAGCAGCGGGGGGACTTTCACCGGGGAGCTGTTTTTT. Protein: CASSGGTFTGELFF.